This T cell receptor beta chain was identified in a study of identical twins. Study-wide results and caveats: The study found weaker excess twin sharing in beta out-of-frame sequences. The abundant beta clonotypes from cord blood had fewer insertions, and memory repertoires had none of this. Out-of-frame alpha sequences shared by twins were enriched for low generation probability.

This clonotype was found a few times. Its antigen is still unknown. Unique molecular identifiers were in the cDNA, with template-switch universal primer binding. TCRdb passed the 5' RACE reads through MiXCR, listing each CDR3 protein once. The table has 1.5 million or so distinct CDR3 sequences, around 29% seen once. With 4 bases clipped from V and 7 bases from J, the junction kept 19 bases outside the gene matches. Germline V lookup: CDR1 DFQATT, CDR2 SNEGSKA (reference sequence). The CDR3 is made up of 18 amino acids. The specimen was cord blood. This receptor was obtained from a newborn girl in good health. The chain joins TRBV20-1 to TRBJ2-7; 13 bases are shared with TRBD2. The CDR3 DNA sequence: TGCAGTGCTATCCCGGGACTAGCGGGGTACCAATCCTACAATGAGCAGTACTTC. Translation: CSAIPGLAGYQSYNEQYF.